This passage covers 10 T cell receptor beta chains from one sample sequenced in a study of T cells in Graves' hyperthyroidism and ophthalmopathy. TCR beta CDR3 regions were amplified from RNA. RT-PCR in the first round (using the HTBI primer set) targeted the TCR CDR3. TCRdb fed the multiplex PCR reads into MiXCR, producing one record per CDR3 protein. Of about 690,000 distinct CDR3 sequences listed, around 16% are singletons. The material sequenced was blood. The receptor set was obtained from a man between 50 and 59 years old with Graves' hyperthyroidism.

This clonotype was counted a few times. The chain uses TRBV18 and TRBJ2-3; D gene unclear. CDR1 and CDR2 (germline): KGHSH, LQKENI. Trimming removed 5 bases from V and 6 bases from J, with 12 bases in between. The CDR3 is 13 residues long. CDR3 protein: CASSSTPRDTQYF. The CDR3 DNA follows: TGTGCCAGCTCATCGACCCCTCGGGATACGCAGTATTTT.

This clonotype was recorded at least ten times. V and J are TRBV20-1 and TRBJ2-3; no firm D call. V was cut by 4 bases and J by 3 bases, with 11 bases left in between. This CDR3 is built from 13 residues. Per the germline V gene, CDR1 is DFQATT and CDR2 is SNEGSKA (reference sequence). This chain's CDR3 is CSAIPAATDTQYF. CDR3 sequence (DNA): TGCAGTGCTATCCCAGCAGCAACAGATACGCAGTATTTT.

This clonotype has a count of ten or more. The rearrangement uses TRBV10-3 and TRBJ2-2; TRBD1 aligns across 8 bases. CDR1 is ENHRY and CDR2 is SYGVKD in the germline V gene. V trimming: 7 bases; J trimming: 1 base; junction bases outside the gene matches: 2. The CDR3 runs 14 residues. The CDR3 DNA is TGTGCCATCAAAGGGACAGGGAACACCGGGGAGCTGTTTTTT. As protein: CAIKGTGNTGELFF.

In this sample, this clonotype turned up many times. The chain couples TRBV12-3 or TRBV12-4 to TRBJ2-2; D is unclear. This CDR3 spans 19 amino acids. Trimming cost V 5 bases and J 7 bases, with 29 bases left between them. The CDR3 DNA reads TGTGCCAGCAGTGACCTCGAACCCTTCTTTGTGGATCTAGTCGGGGAGCTGTTTTTT. It specifies CASSDLEPFFVDLVGELFF.

This clonotype was picked up a small number of times. The chain is built from TRBV19 and TRBJ1-3; D is undetermined. Trimming pared 2 bases from V and 7 bases from J, leaving 15 bases between. The CDR3 has 15 residues. Germline CDR1 and CDR2: LNHDA and SQIVND (reference sequence). CDR3 sequence reads: CASSIMVSGLNTIYF. CDR3 coding DNA: TGTGCCAGTAGTATAATGGTGAGCGGTCTGAACACCATATATTTT.

The gene calls are TRBV9 and TRBJ2-1; 10 bases line up with TRBD2. Germline CDR1 is SGDLS and CDR2 is YYNGEE. V gave up 0 bases and J gave up 7 bases; unmatched junction bases: 4. This CDR3 is 15 amino acids long. In DNA, the CDR3 is TGTGCCAGCAGCGTAGGCCAGCGGGAGGGGAATGAGCAGTTCTTC. As protein: CASSVGQREGNEQFF.

The rearrangement uses TRBV28 and TRBJ2-6, with D possibly being TRBD1 (5 bases). The CDR3 length is 15 residues. The germline V gene has CDR1 MDHEN and CDR2 SYDVKM. Trimming took 7 bases from V and 1 from J, leaving 11 bases between them. The chain's CDR3 is CASNSDISGANVLTF. CDR3 sequence (DNA): TGTGCCAGCAACTCGGACATATCTGGGGCCAACGTCCTGACTTTC.

In this sample, this clonotype turned up many times. CDR3 DNA: TGTGCCAGCAGTGGCCCCGAGCGGGAGTCGAGTCCGTACAATGAGCAGTTCTTC. It yields the protein CASSGPERESSPYNEQFF. The rearrangement links TRBV6-1 to TRBJ2-1, with 8 bases that match TRBD2. The CDR3 has 18 residues. J gave up 4 bases and V 4 bases, and 15 bases lay outside the gene matches. Germline lookup yields CDR1 MNHNS and CDR2 SASEGT.

As concerns this clonotype: The final CDR3 position lacks the conserved phenylalanine or tryptophan, pointing to a likely read error. This sequence joins TRBV5-1 and TRBJ2-5; 7 bases align to TRBD1. The CDR3 is made up of 15 amino acids. Germline V gene lookup returns CDR1 SGHRS and CDR2 YFSETQ. In DNA, the CDR3 is TGCGCCAGCAGCTTGTTCCGGGACAGCCAAGACACCCAGTACTGC. Its protein is CASSLFRDSQDTQYC.

The J gene is TRBJ1-5, the V gene TRBV7-6; TRBD1 aligns across 8 bases. Per germline, CDR1 SGHVS and CDR2 FNYEAQ. After removal of 1 base from V and 4 bases from J, the junction contained 3 bases not matched to a gene. This CDR3 spans 15 amino acids. The CDR3 is CASSLGDRGNQPQHF. DNA for the CDR3: TGTGCCAGCAGCTTAGGCGACAGGGGAAATCAGCCCCAGCATTTT.